The next 21 T cell receptor beta chains were all read from a single sample in a study of early T cells in non-severe SARS-CoV-2 infection. From the 5' RACE reads, TCRdb called clonotypes with MiXCR, one entry per CDR3 protein. The table shows fewer than 120,000 distinct CDR3 sequences, with around 13% occurring only once. The sample in question was whole blood, obtained at baseline. These receptors originate from an adult who was a healthcare worker with PCR-confirmed SARS-CoV-2 infection or an uninfected control (not recorded which).

This clonotype has a handful of counts. The chain recombines TRBV10-3 with TRBJ2-5; perhaps TRBD2 as D (5 bases). Germline values: CDR1 ENHRY, CDR2 SYGVKD. V was trimmed by 6 bases and J by 1 base, leaving 15 bases between them. The CDR3 totals 15 residues. Here the CDR3 reads CAIRGPSGIQETQYF. DNA of the CDR3: TGTGCCATCAGGGGCCCCAGCGGAATCCAAGAGACCCAGTACTTC.

The chain links TRBV6-5 to TRBJ2-1; TRBD2 aligns across 8 bases. CDR1 and CDR2 from the germline V gene are MNHEY and SVGAGI. CDR3 length equals 14 residues. V shed 4 bases, J shed 7 bases, and the junction held 6 bases outside the gene matches. CDR3 region: CASSSGTRGNEQFF. The CDR3 nucleotides read TGTGCCAGCAGTTCCGGGACTAGAGGAAATGAGCAGTTCTTC.

This clonotype was picked up a small number of times. This rearrangement joins TRBV11-2 to TRBJ2-1; D is ambiguous. The germline V gene encodes CDR1 SGHAT and CDR2 FQNNGV. The CDR3 length is 14 residues. The V end lost 1 base, the J end lost 6 bases, and 10 bases lay between the germline ends. In DNA, the CDR3 is TGTGCCAGCAGCTTAGCGCGGAGTTTCAATGAGCAGTTCTTC. Translating it yields CASSLARSFNEQFF.

This clonotype was recorded a few times. Here the CDR3 DNA reads TGCAGCTTCTATCGAGGCAGTGAGACCCAGTACTTC. Its protein is CSFYRGSETQYF. The chain links TRBV29-1 to TRBJ2-5; no definite D call. CDR1 and CDR2 from the germline V gene are SQVTM and ANQGSEA. The CDR3 runs to 12 residues. The V and J ends lost 8 bases and 5 bases respectively, with 15 bases between them.

This clonotype showed up just a few times. V gene TRBV6-2 or TRBV6-3 combines with J gene TRBJ2-1; tentatively, D is TRBD2 (7 bases). This CDR3 is built from 14 residues. The V gene's germline CDR1 is MNHEY and CDR2 SVGEGT. V was pared by 2 bases and J by 8 bases, with 13 bases between. The CDR3 nucleotides read TGTGCCAGCAGTTACCACAGGGAGGGAGATGAGCAGTTCTTC. Its protein product is CASSYHREGDEQFF.

This clonotype was detected many times. The chain carries TRBV6-6 and TRBJ1-1; D gene uncertain. The germline V gene has CDR1 MNHNY and CDR2 SVGAGI (reference sequence). CDR3 size: 13 residues. V was clipped by 2 bases and J by 3 bases, with 7 bases between them. CDR3 DNA sequence: TGTGCCAGCAGTTACAGGGTAGACACTGAAGCTTTCTTT. Encoded protein: CASSYRVDTEAFF.

This rearrangement joins TRBV6-5 to TRBJ2-2, with D unresolved. Germline assignment: CDR1 MNHEY and CDR2 SVGAGI. This CDR3 comprises 15 residues. V shed 7 bases and J shed 6 bases, with 18 bases lying between them. For the CDR3, the DNA is TGTGCCAGCAAGGTACCAGGCCTCTCCTCCGGGGAGCTGTTTTTT. Residues: CASKVPGLSSGELFF.

V usage is TRBV5-5 and J usage is TRBJ2-3; D remains ambiguous. CDR1 is SGHKS, CDR2 YYEKEE, per germline (reference sequence). CDR3 size: 14 residues. V shed 1 base and J shed 2 bases, with 8 bases lying between them. The CDR3 sequence is CASSLIEYTDTQYF. The CDR3 region has the DNA TGTGCCAGCAGCTTGATAGAGTACACAGATACGCAGTATTTT.

The rearrangement joins TRBV5-1 to TRBJ1-1; no clear D. Trimming stripped 0 bases from V and 4 bases from J, with 7 bases between. Germline loops: CDR1 SGHRS, CDR2 YFSETQ. This CDR3 has 13 residues. The CDR3 nucleotides are TGCGCCAGCAGCTTGGAAGGGTCCACTGAAGCTTTCTTT. Its protein product is CASSLEGSTEAFF.

This clonotype was observed many times. The rearrangement links TRBV27 to TRBJ1-5; tentatively, D is TRBD1 (5 bases). V lost 6 bases and J 0 bases, leaving 9 bases between the germline ends. The CDR3 runs to 14 residues. From germline, CDR1 is MNHEY and CDR2 SMNVEV (reference sequence). The CDR3 loop reads CASSTTGSNQPQHF. The CDR3 DNA follows: TGTGCCAGCAGCACCACAGGTAGCAATCAGCCCCAGCATTTT.

The chain joins TRBV12-3 or TRBV12-4 to TRBJ1-4; TRBD1 aligns across 11 bases. V trimming: 6 bases; J trimming: 8 bases; junction bases outside the gene matches: 8. CDR3 size: 15 residues. In DNA form, the CDR3 reads TGTGCCAGCAGGTTGGCCGGGACAGGGGGAGAAAAACTGTTTTTT. Residues: CASRLAGTGGEKLFF.

This clonotype was recorded a few times. The genes are TRBV7-6 and TRBJ2-1, with D possibly matching TRBD2 (7 bases). The CDR3 is 16 residues long. Germline values: CDR1 SGHVS, CDR2 FNYEAQ. V shed 4 bases and J shed 6 bases, with 19 bases lying between them. In DNA form, the CDR3 reads TGTGCCAGCAGCTCCGGGGGGCCCAGGGTGGGCAATGAGCAGTTCTTC. This encodes CASSSGGPRVGNEQFF.

This clonotype turned up a few times. V and J are TRBV12-3 or TRBV12-4 and TRBJ1-2; 7 nucleotides line up with TRBD1. This CDR3 has 15 residues. V gave up 6 bases and J gave up 3 bases; unmatched junction bases: 10. The CDR3 is CASSFPGQSHYGYTF. The CDR3 DNA sequence: TGTGCCAGCAGCTTCCCGGGACAGAGTCACTATGGCTACACCTTC.

This clonotype was seen more than once but under ten times. The CDR3 loop reads CASDRVEAFNQPQHF. As DNA, the CDR3 is TGTGCCAGTGACAGGGTAGAGGCCTTCAATCAGCCCCAGCATTTT. This rearrangement joins TRBV19 to TRBJ1-5, with 7 bases lining up with TRBD1. The CDR3 loop spans 15 amino acids. Trimming at V came to 8 bases and at J to 3 bases, leaving 10 bases not matched to a gene. Germline-derived CDR1 and CDR2 are LNHDA and SQIVND (reference sequence).

This clonotype came up a few times. This chain connects TRBV3-1 to TRBJ2-1, with D possibly being TRBD1 or TRBD2 (5 bases each). This CDR3 comprises 15 residues. CDR1 is LGHDT and CDR2 is YNNKEL in the germline V gene (reference sequence). V lost 0 bases and J 4 bases, leaving 10 bases between the germline ends. Here the CDR3 DNA reads TGTGCCAGCAGCCAAGACGGGACCAGGTACAATGAGCAGTTCTTC. As protein: CASSQDGTRYNEQFF.

This chain's CDR3 is CASSDTGGDPHGYTF. The CDR3 DNA is TGTGCCAGCAGCGATACAGGGGGCGATCCTCATGGCTACACCTTC. V usage is TRBV9 and J usage is TRBJ1-2; TRBD1 matches at 9 bases. The germline CDR1 and CDR2 sequences are SGDLS and YYNGEE. J gave up 6 bases and V 3 bases, and 9 bases lay outside the gene matches. The length of the CDR3 is 15 residues.

This clonotype has just a few counts. CDR3 nucleotide sequence: TGCGCCAGCAGCAGGATCCCCGGGACAGGGGGTAATGATGAGTACTTC. This codes for CASSRIPGTGGNDEYF. The chain employs TRBV5-1 and TRBJ2-7; 11 bases are shared with TRBD1. CDR3 size: 16 residues. CDR1 and CDR2 from the germline V gene are SGHRS and YFSETQ. After removal of 4 bases from V and 11 bases from J, the junction contained 17 bases not matched to a gene.

In its sample, this clonotype was seen a few times. The J gene is TRBJ2-1, the V gene TRBV5-1; no clear D. Germline CDR1 reads SGHRS; CDR2 reads YFSETQ. Trimming shortened V by 0 bases and J by 1 base, and 8 bases separated the two germline ends. The CDR3 totals 15 residues. The CDR3 is CASSLAAESYNEQFF. The DNA of the CDR3 is TGCGCCAGCAGCTTGGCCGCGGAATCCTACAATGAGCAGTTCTTC. Combining the CDR3 with reference TRBV5-1 and TRBJ2-1 gives the whole variable domain KAGVTQTPRYLIKTRGQQVTLSCSPISGHRSVSWYQQTPGQGLQFLFEYFSETQRNKGNFPGRFSGRQFSNSRSEMNVSTLELGDSALYLCASSLAAESYNEQFFGPGTRLTVL.

This clonotype was observed a handful of times. This chain links TRBV7-2 with TRBJ2-2; D unresolved. CDR1 and CDR2 (germline): SGHTA, FQGNSA. V was clipped by 5 bases and J by 1 base, with 8 bases between them. CDR3 length equals 14 residues. The CDR3 loop is CASSTPGNTGELFF. The CDR3 coding sequence is TGTGCCAGCAGCACGCCAGGGAACACCGGGGAGCTGTTTTTT.

V and J are TRBV5-4 and TRBJ2-7, with 9 positions matching TRBD1. In germline, CDR1 is SGHNT, CDR2 YYREEE (reference sequence). The CDR3 is 14 residues long. J lost 2 bases, V lost 4 bases, and 4 bases had no gene match. CDR3 DNA sequence: TGTGCCAGCAGCACGGACAGGGGAACCTACGAGCAGTACTTC. Translated: CASSTDRGTYEQYF.

This chain uses TRBV12-3 or TRBV12-4 with TRBJ1-4, with 8 bases that match TRBD1. The V segment lost 8 bases and the J segment 0 bases; nucleotides outside the gene matches: 8. This CDR3 is 16 amino acids long. This CDR3 is CASGERQGSTNEKLFF. The CDR3 nucleotides are TGTGCCAGCGGGGAGCGACAGGGGTCAACTAATGAAAAACTGTTTTTT.